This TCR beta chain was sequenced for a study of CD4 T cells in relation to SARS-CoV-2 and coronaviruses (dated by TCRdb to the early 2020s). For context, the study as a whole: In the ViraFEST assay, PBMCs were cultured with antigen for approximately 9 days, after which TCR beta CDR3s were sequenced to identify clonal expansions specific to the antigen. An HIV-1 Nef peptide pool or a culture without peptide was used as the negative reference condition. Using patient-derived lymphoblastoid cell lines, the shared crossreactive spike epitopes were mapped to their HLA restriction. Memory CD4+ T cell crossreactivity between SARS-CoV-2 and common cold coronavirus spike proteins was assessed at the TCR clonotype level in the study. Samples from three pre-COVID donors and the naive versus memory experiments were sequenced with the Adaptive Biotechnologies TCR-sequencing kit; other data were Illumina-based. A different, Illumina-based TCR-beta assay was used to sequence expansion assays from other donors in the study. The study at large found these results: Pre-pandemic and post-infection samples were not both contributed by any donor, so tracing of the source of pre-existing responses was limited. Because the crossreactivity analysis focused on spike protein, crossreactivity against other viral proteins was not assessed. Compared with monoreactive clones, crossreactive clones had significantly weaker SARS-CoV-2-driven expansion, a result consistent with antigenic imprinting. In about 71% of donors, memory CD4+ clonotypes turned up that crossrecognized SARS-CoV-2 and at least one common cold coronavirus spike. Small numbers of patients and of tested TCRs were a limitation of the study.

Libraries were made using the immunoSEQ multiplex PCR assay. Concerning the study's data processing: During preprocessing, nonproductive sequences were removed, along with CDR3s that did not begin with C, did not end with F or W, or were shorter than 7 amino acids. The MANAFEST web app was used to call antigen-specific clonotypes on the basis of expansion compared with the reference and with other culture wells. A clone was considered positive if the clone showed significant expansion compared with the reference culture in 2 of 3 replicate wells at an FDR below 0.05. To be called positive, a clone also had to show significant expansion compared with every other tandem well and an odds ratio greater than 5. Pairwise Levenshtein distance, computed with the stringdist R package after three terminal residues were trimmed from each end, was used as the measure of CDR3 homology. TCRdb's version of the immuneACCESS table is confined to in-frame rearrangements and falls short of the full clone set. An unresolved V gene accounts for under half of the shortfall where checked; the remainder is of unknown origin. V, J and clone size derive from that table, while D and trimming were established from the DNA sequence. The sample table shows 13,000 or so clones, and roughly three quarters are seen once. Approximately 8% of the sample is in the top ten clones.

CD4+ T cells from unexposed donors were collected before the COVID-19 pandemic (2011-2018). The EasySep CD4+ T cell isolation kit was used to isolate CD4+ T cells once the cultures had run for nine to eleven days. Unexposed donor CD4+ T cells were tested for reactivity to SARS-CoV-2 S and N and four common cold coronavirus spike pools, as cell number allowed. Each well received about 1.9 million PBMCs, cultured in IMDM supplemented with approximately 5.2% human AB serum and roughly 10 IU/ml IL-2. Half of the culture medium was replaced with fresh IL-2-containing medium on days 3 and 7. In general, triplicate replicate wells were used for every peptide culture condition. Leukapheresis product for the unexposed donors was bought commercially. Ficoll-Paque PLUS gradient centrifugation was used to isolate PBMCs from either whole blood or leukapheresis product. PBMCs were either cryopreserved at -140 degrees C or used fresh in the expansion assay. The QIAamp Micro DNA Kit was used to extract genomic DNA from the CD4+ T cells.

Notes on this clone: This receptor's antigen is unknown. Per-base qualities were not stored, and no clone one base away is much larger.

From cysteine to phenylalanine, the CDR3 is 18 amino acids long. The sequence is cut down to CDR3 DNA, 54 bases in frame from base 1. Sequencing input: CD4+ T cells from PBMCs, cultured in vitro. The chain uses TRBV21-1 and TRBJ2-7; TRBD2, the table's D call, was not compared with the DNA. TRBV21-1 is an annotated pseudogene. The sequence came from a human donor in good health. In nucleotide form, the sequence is TGTGCCAGCAGCAAAGTCGAGACTAGCACACCGAGCTCCTACGAGCAGTACTTC. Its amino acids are CASSKVETSTPSSYEQYF.